One TCR beta chain is described in this entry. The antigen is unknown. For each subset, genomic DNA was distributed in equal portions over several immunoSEQ plates. TCRdb's copy holds only in-frame clones and misses some; the assay was immunoSEQ multiplex PCR. The sample has about 1.4 million clones; 96% are singletons. This specimen belongs to a study of shared clonotypes between healthy human individuals. Study outcomes and limitations: Only blood was sampled; tissue repertoires likely differ.

CDR3 length equals 13 residues. Germline CDR1 MDHEN, CDR2 SYDVKM. V was shortened by 9 bases and J by 4 bases, with 16 bases between the two germline ends. Sequencing input: naive CD4+ T cells sorted from blood. Subset meaning: CD45RA+ positively selected. The chain combines TRBV28 with TRBJ2-7; TRBD2 is a possible D gene (6 bases). This clonotype originated in a young man in good health. CDR3 nucleotide sequence: TGTGCCAGTCGGGACTCTTTGAGATACGAGCAGTACTTC. This encodes CASRDSLRYEQYF.